This T cell receptor (beta chain) came from a study of spatial heterogeneity in lung cancer. Across the whole study: Every unique TCR and UMI combination, on average, appeared more than ten times in raw reads. Findings of the study overall: Blood contained ubiquitous expanded tumor TCRs more at resection than at follow-up.

A word on this clonotype: The antigen is not known.

V was clipped by 6 bases and J by 0 bases, with 8 bases between them. This CDR3 region has 13 residues. Germline assignment: CDR1 SQVTM and CDR2 ANQGSEA. A unique molecular identifier was attached to every TCR cDNA molecule. TCRdb re-analysed the 5' RACE reads in MiXCR, keeping a single row per CDR3 protein. The sample holds approximately 25,000 distinct CDR3 sequences; roughly 7% are singletons and the top ten take 13% to 15%. Stated time point: sample taken at primary tumor resection. The study sequenced unsorted whole RNA from tumor, nontumor lung or frozen PBMC. This sequence was found in a male donor with early-stage non-small cell lung cancer. This sequence joins TRBV29-1 and TRBJ2-2; D call uncertain. This material consisted of PBMCs, taken at surgery. The CDR3 bases are TGCAGCGTGGATACAACGAACACCGGGGAGCTGTTTTTT. Translating it yields CSVDTTNTGELFF.